The 22 T cell receptor beta chains in this list originate from one sample, sequenced in a study of control samples from healthy donors and cancer patients. Produced via immunoSEQ multiplex PCR; TCRdb's table is partial and in-frame only. Among 130,000 or so clones listed, about 90% were seen once. The sample comprised blood. The receptor set was obtained from a man aged 18 to 29 in good health.

The chain recombines TRBV19 with TRBJ2-1, with a weak D call TRBD2 (5 bases). Germline CDR1 LNHDA, CDR2 SQIVND (reference sequence). Trimming pared 5 bases from V and 6 bases from J, leaving 11 bases between. The CDR3 totals 13 residues. Here the CDR3 DNA reads TGTGCCAGTAGTCCCGGACTTTCCAATGAGCAGTTCTTC. Translating gives CASSPGLSNEQFF. Full variable domain (remainder filled in from reference TRBV19 and TRBJ2-1): DGGITQSPKYLFRKEGQNVTLSCEQNLNHDAMYWYRQDPGQGLRLIYYSQIVNDFQKGDIAEGYSVSREKKESFPLTVTSAQKNPTAFYLCASSPGLSNEQFFGPGTRLTVL.

The chain combines TRBV18 with TRBJ1-3; the D is unclear. The CDR3 runs 14 residues. Germline V lookup: CDR1 KGHSH, CDR2 LQKENI. V lost 2 bases and J 3 bases, leaving 8 bases between the germline ends. CDR3 bases: TGTGCCAGCTCACCAGTAGCAGATGGAAACACCATATATTTT. Its protein is CASSPVADGNTIYF.

The chain recombines TRBV9 with TRBJ2-1; 9 nucleotides align to TRBD2. The CDR3 covers 17 residues. Unmatched junction bases numbered 6, after V lost 0 bases and J lost 2 bases. Per germline, CDR1 SGDLS and CDR2 YYNGEE. Here the CDR3 reads CASSVGGSGGAYNEQFF. The CDR3 DNA reads as TGTGCCAGCAGCGTAGGGGGTAGCGGGGGCGCCTACAATGAGCAGTTCTTC. The full variable domain, rest sourced from reference TRBV9 and TRBJ2-1, is DSGVTQTPKHLITATGQRVTLRCSPRSGDLSVYWYQQSLDQGLQFLIQYYNGEERAKGNILERFSAQQFPDLHSELNLSSLELGDSALYFCASSVGGSGGAYNEQFFGPGTRLTVL.

The chain is built from TRBV18 and TRBJ2-3; 9 nucleotides agree with TRBD2. Trimming at V came to 2 bases and at J to 1 base, leaving 1 base not matched to a gene. The CDR3 loop spans 15 amino acids. Germline assignment: CDR1 KGHSH and CDR2 LQKENI. The CDR3 DNA follows: TGTGCCAGCTCACCAAAGCGGGGGGGCACAGATACGCAGTATTTT. Protein: CASSPKRGGTDTQYF.

The rearrangement joins TRBV7-2 to TRBJ2-7; D is perhaps TRBD2 (5 bases). CDR3 size: 15 residues. V lost 5 bases and J 0 bases, leaving 14 bases between the germline ends. The germline CDR1 and CDR2 sequences are SGHTA and FQGNSA. CDR3 nucleotides: TGTGCCAGCAGCCCAACCGGGGTGAGCTCCTACGAGCAGTACTTC. Its translation: CASSPTGVSSYEQYF.

The CDR3: CASSFLPVSSYEQYF. The CDR3 region has the DNA TGTGCCAGCAGTTTCCTTCCAGTCAGCTCCTACGAGCAGTACTTC. The genes are TRBV28 and TRBJ2-7, with D uncertain. Trimming took off 3 bases at V and 0 bases at J, with 12 bases between the two ends. CDR1 and CDR2 from the germline V gene are MDHEN and SYDVKM. There are 15 residues in the CDR3. Combining the CDR3 with reference TRBV28 and TRBJ2-7 gives the whole variable domain DVKVTQSSRYLVKRTGEKVFLECVQDMDHENMFWYRQDPGLGLRLIYFSYDVKMKEKGDIPEGYSVSREKKERFSLILESASTNQTSMYLCASSFLPVSSYEQYFGPGTRLTVT.

The chain carries TRBV14 and TRBJ1-2; 11 bases fit TRBD1. After removal of 0 bases from V and 4 bases from J, the junction contained 4 bases not matched to a gene. The CDR3 has 16 amino acids. From germline, CDR1 is SGHDN and CDR2 FVKESK. CDR3 protein: CASSQDWTGGPYGYTF. The CDR3 DNA is TGTGCCAGCAGCCAAGACTGGACAGGGGGCCCCTATGGCTACACCTTC.

The chain couples TRBV5-1 to TRBJ2-7; 12 bases match TRBD1. From germline, CDR1 is SGHRS and CDR2 YFSETQ. This CDR3 comprises 15 residues. V lost 4 bases and J lost 6; bases outside the gene matches: 8. CDR3 protein: CASSTGQGAIAEQYF. CDR3 bases: TGCGCCAGCAGCACGGGACAGGGGGCCATCGCCGAGCAGTACTTC.

This rearrangement joins TRBV18 to TRBJ1-1; a weak D match, TRBD1 (6 bases). The germline V and J ends were trimmed by 2 bases and 2 bases, with 12 bases remaining between them. The germline V gene has CDR1 KGHSH and CDR2 LQKENI. This CDR3 contains 15 residues. This chain's CDR3 is CASSPKQGPNTEAFF. CDR3 nucleotide sequence: TGTGCCAGCTCACCAAAACAGGGACCAAACACTGAAGCTTTCTTT.

The rearrangement joins TRBV4-1 to TRBJ1-6; D remains unclear. Trimming stripped 1 base from V and 0 bases from J, with 10 bases between. The CDR3 sequence is 17 residues long. CDR1 and CDR2 from the germline V gene are MGHRA and YSYEKL. CDR3 DNA sequence: TGCGCCAGCAGCCAAGGACGAGGAAGCTCCTATAATTCACCCCTCCACTTT. Amino acid sequence: CASSQGRGSSYNSPLHF.

The genes are TRBV27 and TRBJ1-2; D remains unclear. The CDR3 covers 13 residues. With 6 bases removed from V and 4 bases from J, the gap between germline ends came to 12 bases. Germline values: CDR1 MNHEY, CDR2 SMNVEV (reference sequence). The CDR3 sequence is CASSLVGFYGYTF. DNA of the CDR3: TGTGCCAGCAGCCTCGTGGGGTTCTATGGCTACACCTTC.

The chain employs TRBV25-1 and TRBJ1-5, with D unclear. The CDR3 totals 13 residues. Germline assignment: CDR1 MGHDK and CDR2 SYGVNS. Trimming removed 6 bases at V and 0 bases at J, with 6 bases between. The CDR3 nucleotides read TGTGCCAGCAGACAGATTAGCAATCAGCCCCAGCATTTT. It specifies CASRQISNQPQHF.

The chain has TRBV29-1 and TRBJ1-1, with no clear D. The CDR3 is 10 residues long. CDR1 and CDR2 (germline): SQVTM, ANQGSEA. The V end was cut by 1 base, the J end by 8 bases, with 5 bases between. CDR3 DNA sequence: TGCAGCGTTGAAGTTGAAGAAGCTTTCTTT. It specifies CSVEVEEAFF.

This chain joins TRBV4-2 and TRBJ1-1; no definite D call. Germline values: CDR1 LGHNA, CDR2 YNFKEQ. The CDR3 spans 16 residues. V lost 2 bases, J lost 4 bases, and 17 bases lay in between. The CDR3 DNA reads TGTGCCAGCAGCCAACCCTCGGGAGGAGTGGTCACTGAAGCTTTCTTT. Its protein is CASSQPSGGVVTEAFF.

In this sample, this clone turned up once. The chain links TRBV7-9 to TRBJ1-1; D is ambiguous. This CDR3 spans 15 amino acids. The V and J ends lost 5 bases and 4 bases respectively, with 17 bases between them. Germline V gene lookup returns CDR1 SEHNR and CDR2 FQNEAQ (reference sequence). The CDR3 DNA is TGTGCCAGCAGCCCTGCGCCCCGTTTGGGCACTGAAGCTTTCTTT. Amino acid sequence: CASSPAPRLGTEAFF.

In DNA form, the CDR3 reads TGTGCCAGCAGTGTGGGGACAGGCCCTTCCTACGAGCAGTACTTC. Protein product: CASSVGTGPSYEQYF. The J gene is TRBJ2-7, the V gene TRBV6-4, with TRBD1 matching 8 bases. The V gene's germline CDR1 is MRHNA and CDR2 SNTAGT. The CDR3 spans 15 residues. V gave up 4 bases and J gave up 1 base; unmatched junction bases: 6.

This clone was seen more than once but under ten times. This CDR3 is CASSDRGGETQYF. CDR3 bases: TGCGCCAGCAGCGACAGGGGGGGAGAGACCCAGTACTTC. The chain employs TRBV5-1 and TRBJ2-5, with 9 bases fitting TRBD1. V shed 4 bases, J shed 4 bases, and the junction held 2 bases outside the gene matches. This CDR3 has 13 residues. The germline CDR1 and CDR2 sequences are SGHRS and YFSETQ.

This clone was observed a single time. The J gene is TRBJ1-2, the V gene TRBV27, with 8 bases identical to TRBD1. Germline CDR1 MNHEY, CDR2 SMNVEV (reference sequence). This CDR3 is built from 14 residues. J gave up 1 base and V 6 bases, and 4 bases lay outside the gene matches. The CDR3 nucleotides are TGTGCCAGCAGGTGGGGACAGGATAACTATGGCTACACCTTC. It codes for CASRWGQDNYGYTF.

This sequence joins TRBV29-1 and TRBJ1-4; 8 nucleotides agree with TRBD1. CDR1 and CDR2 (germline): SQVTM, ANQGSEA. This CDR3 region has 14 residues. With 7 bases clipped from V and 8 bases from J, the junction kept 12 bases outside the gene matches. The CDR3 sequence is CSAHPGQGSEKLFF. The CDR3 coding sequence is TGCAGCGCCCACCCCGGACAGGGATCCGAAAAACTGTTTTTT.

This chain connects TRBV7-2 to TRBJ2-3, with D tentatively TRBD1 (6 bases). CDR3 length equals 15 residues. Germline V gene lookup returns CDR1 SGHTA and CDR2 FQGNSA. V lost 4 bases and J lost 4, with 15 bases in between. CDR3 sequence (DNA): TGTGCCAGCAGCTCCGATGGCAGGGGTTCAGATACGCAGTATTTT. This codes for CASSSDGRGSDTQYF.

The V and J genes are TRBV6-5 and TRBJ1-5, with 8 bases identical to TRBD1. Germline V gene lookup returns CDR1 MNHEY and CDR2 SVGAGI. CDR3 size: 15 residues. J was trimmed by 5 bases and V by 5 bases; bases with no gene match: 8. This chain's CDR3 is CASSTTGARYQPQHF. The DNA of the CDR3 is TGTGCCAGCAGTACGACAGGGGCCCGCTATCAGCCCCAGCATTTT.

This chain links TRBV6-5 with TRBJ1-5; no reliable D call. Per the germline V gene, CDR1 is MNHEY and CDR2 is SVGAGI. CDR3 length: 15 amino acids. V shed 3 bases and J shed 8 bases, with 17 bases lying between them. The CDR3 nucleotides are TGTGCCAGCAGTTATTCCGGTGGACCAGGAGAGCCCCAGCATTTT. Protein product: CASSYSGGPGEPQHF.